This T cell receptor (beta chain) was sequenced for a study of blood T cell repertoires in COVID-19. Profiling relied on immunoSEQ multiplex PCR, and the TCRdb table lists in-frame clones only, not all of them. This table holds fewer than 400,000 clones, roughly nine tenths found once. Germline V CDR1 and CDR2: MNHNY, SVGAGI (reference sequence). The CDR3 loop spans 12 amino acids. Losses at the gene ends were 6 bases for V and 5 bases for J; bases not matched to a gene: 1. Sample: peripheral blood. The receptor's source is a woman in her thirties with COVID-19, enrolled during active disease. J is TRBJ1-2 and V is TRBV6-6; the match to TRBD1 covers 9 bases. The CDR3 is CASRTGGYGYTF. CDR3 DNA sequence: TGTGCCAGCAGGACAGGGGGATATGGCTACACCTTC.